This T cell receptor (beta chain) was profiled in a study of shared T cell receptors in the human thymus. Germline loops: CDR1 LNHDA, CDR2 SQIVND (reference sequence). This CDR3 region has 14 residues. Trimming took 3 bases from V and 1 from J, leaving 7 bases between them. Sequencing used immunoSEQ multiplex PCR; TCRdb keeps in-frame clones, though not all of them. The repertoire holds 630,000 or so clones, with about 90% as singletons. These same records also appear under a second study, on human thymus T cells. As that report states: It was from resections taken during corrective heart surgery that the thymus tissue came. Related studies found that unrelated individuals share highly overlapping thymic repertoires.

Material for sequencing was thymocytes. The chain joins TRBV19 to TRBJ2-4, with D tentatively TRBD2 (6 bases). The TCR originated in a boy in the first two years of life with a congenital heart defect. The CDR3 region is CASSIGRAKNIQYF. The CDR3, as DNA: TGTGCCAGTAGTATTGGGAGGGCCAAAAACATTCAGTACTTC.